The 5 T cell receptor beta chains reported below all come from one sample, sequenced in a study of shared T cell receptors in the human thymus. The protocol was immunoSEQ multiplex PCR, while the TCRdb copy is restricted to in-frame clones and leaves out a portion. This sample has hundreds of thousands of clones, with roughly 90% found just once. The same data also went into a second study, on human thymus T cells.

The sample taken for sequencing was thymocytes. These receptors came from a boy younger than two with a congenital heart defect.

V gene TRBV4-2 combines with J gene TRBJ2-2; TRBD2 aligns across 8 bases. V dropped 0 bases and J dropped 3; count of bases not matched to a gene: 6. The CDR3 extends over 17 amino acids. CDR1 and CDR2 (germline): LGHNA, YNFKEQ. The chain's CDR3 is CASSQDLAGGYTGELFF. The CDR3 nucleotides read TGTGCCAGCAGCCAAGATCTCGCGGGGGGATACACCGGGGAGCTGTTTTTT.

The V and J genes are TRBV7-8 and TRBJ2-4, with 11 bases aligning to TRBD2. Looked up from germline, CDR1 is SGHVS and CDR2 is FQNEAQ. V trimming: 4 bases; J trimming: 4 bases; junction bases outside the gene matches: 9. The CDR3 totals 17 residues. In DNA form, the CDR3 reads TGTGCCAGCAGCTCCTATAGCGGGAGGGCCGGAAAAAACATTCAGTACTTC. It codes for CASSSYSGRAGKNIQYF.

The rearrangement links TRBV6-5 to TRBJ2-7; D might be TRBD1 (6 bases). V dropped 5 bases and J dropped 3 bases, with 11 bases sitting between them. The CDR3 consists of 13 residues. CDR1 is MNHEY, CDR2 SVGAGI, per germline. The CDR3, as DNA: TGTGCCAGCAGTAACCACAGGGTCTACGAGCAGTACTTC. Protein product: CASSNHRVYEQYF.

This chain joins TRBV19 and TRBJ2-1; 8 nucleotides agree with TRBD2. The trim removed 4 bases at V and 9 bases at J, leaving 5 bases unmatched. The CDR3 extends over 13 amino acids. The germline V gene encodes CDR1 LNHDA and CDR2 SQIVND (reference sequence). CDR3 bases: TGTGCCAGTAGTAGTAGCGGGATGGGTGAGCAGTTCTTC. Its protein product is CASSSSGMGEQFF.

This chain joins TRBV19 and TRBJ2-3; TRBD1 agrees at 8 bases. V lost 10 bases, J lost 1 base, and 4 bases stayed unmatched. The germline CDR1 and CDR2 sequences are LNHDA and SQIVND (reference sequence). CDR3 length equals 13 residues. CDR3 bases: TGTGCCACCTCGACAGGGGGCACAGATACGCAGTATTTT. Translating it yields CATSTGGTDTQYF.